These 21 T cell receptor beta chains were all obtained from the same sample, sequenced in a study of blood T cell repertoires in COVID-19. Data came from immunoSEQ multiplex PCR; TCRdb stores just in-frame clones and leaves some out. The data show more than 300,000 clones, roughly 91% seen once. The sequencing input was peripheral blood. These receptors were obtained from a woman aged 25 to 39 with COVID-19, enrolled during active disease.

This clone was seen only once. Germline is not matched at one junction end, which may reflect a read error. V is TRBV28 and J is TRBJ1-2, with no clear D. From germline, CDR1 is MDHEN and CDR2 SYDVKM. The CDR3 has 11 residues. CDR3 coding DNA: TGTGCCACCAACGGGTTTCCGAACGAACACTTC. Amino acid sequence: CATNGFPNEHF.

Worth noting for this clone: The sample has other DNA sequences that encode this CDR3 too. The chain links TRBV19 to TRBJ1-1, with 7 bases that match TRBD1. V was clipped by 1 base and J by 1 base; unmatched bases: 3. Germline CDR1 LNHDA, CDR2 SQIVND (reference sequence). This CDR3 is built from 15 residues. In DNA, the CDR3 is TGTGCCAGTAGTATAGGGACAGGCTCGAACACTGAAGCTTTCTTT. The encoded protein is CASSIGTGSNTEAFF.

This sequence joins TRBV6-2 or TRBV6-3 and TRBJ2-7, with 7 bases fitting TRBD1. Germline-derived CDR1 and CDR2 are MNHEY and SVGEGT. The V gene end was trimmed by 0 bases and the J gene end by 5 bases; junction bases not matched to a gene: 16. CDR3 size: 18 residues. CDR3 sequence (DNA): TGTGCCAGCAGTTACTCGATCCGTCGGGACAGTATAAGGAACGAGCAGTACTTC. This sequence encodes CASSYSIRRDSIRNEQYF.

The chain carries TRBV5-5 and TRBJ1-2, with 7 bases lining up with TRBD1. J gave up 6 bases and V 6 bases, and 8 bases lay outside the gene matches. In germline, CDR1 is SGHKS, CDR2 YYEKEE (reference sequence). This CDR3 contains 13 residues. Here the CDR3 DNA reads TGTGCCAGCAACGTAGTAGGGGGCGATGGCTACACCTTC. It translates to CASNVVGGDGYTF.

This rearrangement joins TRBV5-1 to TRBJ2-3, with 10 bases aligning to TRBD1. Germline lookup yields CDR1 SGHRS and CDR2 YFSETQ. V was clipped by 3 bases and J by 6 bases; unmatched bases: 4. The CDR3 sequence is 14 residues long. This chain's CDR3 is CASSSGQGFDTQYF. As DNA, the CDR3 is TGCGCCAGCAGCTCGGGACAGGGGTTTGATACGCAGTATTTT. The full variable domain, its missing parts supplied by reference TRBV5-1 and TRBJ2-3, is KAGVTQTPRYLIKTRGQQVTLSCSPISGHRSVSWYQQTPGQGLQFLFEYFSETQRNKGNFPGRFSGRQFSNSRSEMNVSTLELGDSALYLCASSSGQGFDTQYFGPGTRLTVL.

V usage is TRBV19 and J usage is TRBJ1-5, with a tentative D call TRBD1 (5 bases). V lost 5 bases and J 6 bases, leaving 11 bases between the germline ends. Germline lookup yields CDR1 LNHDA and CDR2 SQIVND (reference sequence). The CDR3 consists of 13 residues. The CDR3 sequence: CASSQGRSQPQHF. CDR3 coding DNA: TGTGCCAGTAGTCAGGGTAGGAGTCAGCCCCAGCATTTT.

The chain combines TRBV24-1 with TRBJ2-5; 8 positions agree with TRBD2. The CDR3 is made up of 16 amino acids. Germline assignment: CDR1 KGHDR and CDR2 SFDVKD. V lost 1 base and J lost 3; bases outside the gene matches: 6. The CDR3 protein is CATSDFEAGAEETQYF. For the CDR3, the DNA is TGTGCCACCAGTGATTTTGAAGCGGGGGCAGAAGAGACCCAGTACTTC.

V and J are TRBV5-6 and TRBJ1-3, with TRBD1 matching 7 bases. There are 18 residues in the CDR3. V was clipped by 0 bases and J by 0 bases; unmatched bases: 9. Germline loops: CDR1 SGHDT, CDR2 YYEEEE. The CDR3 spells CASSLGGTASFSGNTIYF. The DNA for the CDR3 is TGTGCCAGCAGCTTGGGGGGGACAGCGAGTTTCTCTGGAAACACCATATATTTT.

The chain links TRBV11-3 to TRBJ1-2; 8 bases align to TRBD1. In germline, CDR1 is SGHNT, CDR2 YENEEA. The ends lost 4 bases at V and 2 bases at J; junction bases unmatched: 3. The CDR3 contains 14 residues. CDR3 in DNA: TGTGCCAGCAGCTACGGACAGGGAAACTATGGCTACACCTTC. Amino acid sequence: CASSYGQGNYGYTF. The variable domain in full, with the rest retrieved from reference TRBV11-3 and TRBJ1-2, is EAGVVQSPRYKIIEKKQPVAFWCNPISGHNTLYWYLQNLGQGPELLIRYENEEAVDDSQLPKDRFSAERLKGVDSTLKIQPAELGDSAVYLCASSYGQGNYGYTFGSGTRLTVV.

The J gene is TRBJ2-7, the V gene TRBV6-4, with 9 bases matching TRBD2. The germline V gene encodes CDR1 MRHNA and CDR2 SNTAGT. The CDR3 is 13 amino acids. The ends lost 11 bases at V and 7 bases at J; junction bases unmatched: 12. The CDR3: CAGCGLAGTEQYF. In nucleotides, the CDR3 is TGTGCCGGGTGCGGGCTAGCGGGGACGGAGCAGTACTTC.

The rearrangement uses TRBV6-5 and TRBJ1-1; D is perhaps TRBD1 (6 bases). Germline CDR1 is MNHEY and CDR2 is SVGAGI. Between the trimmed V and J ends, which lost 0 bases and 4 bases, there was a span of 12 bases. This CDR3 comprises 15 residues. In DNA, the CDR3 is TGTGCCAGCAGTTACTCGACAGGTCGGGCCACTGAAGCTTTCTTT. Its protein is CASSYSTGRATEAFF.

The rearrangement links TRBV18 to TRBJ1-1, with D perhaps TRBD1 (6 bases). CDR3 length equals 14 residues. The germline V gene encodes CDR1 KGHSH and CDR2 LQKENI. V lost 8 bases and J lost 1, with 14 bases in between. CDR3 sequence (DNA): TGTGCCAGCGGGGGGGCCTTCGGGAACACTGAAGCTTTCTTT. It yields the protein CASGGAFGNTEAFF.

This clone was picked up a small number of times. The chain employs TRBV28 and TRBJ1-3; 7 nucleotides align to TRBD1. V lost 4 bases, J lost 4 bases, and 10 bases stayed unmatched. CDR1 and CDR2 (germline): MDHEN, SYDVKM. The CDR3 totals 16 residues. This chain's CDR3 is CASSSPLGTAGNTIYF. Here the CDR3 DNA reads TGTGCCAGCAGTTCGCCTCTAGGGACAGCGGGAAACACCATATATTTT.

The chain joins TRBV11-3 to TRBJ1-1; no definite D call. Trimming cost V 3 bases and J 9 bases, with 17 bases left between them. Germline V gives CDR1 SGHNT, CDR2 YENEEA. CDR3 length: 14 residues. CDR3 protein: CASSFLWAANKAFF. The CDR3 nucleotides are TGTGCCAGCAGCTTCCTATGGGCAGCTAATAAAGCTTTCTTT.

This chain connects TRBV29-1 to TRBJ2-4; 8 bases align to TRBD2. This CDR3 has 16 residues. V lost 6 bases and J lost 3; bases outside the gene matches: 13. The germline CDR1 and CDR2 sequences are SQVTM and ANQGSEA. In nucleotides, the CDR3 is TGCAGCGTCGCCGAATTAGGGGCGGGGGGCAAAAACATTCAGTACTTC. It specifies CSVAELGAGGKNIQYF.

The chain recombines TRBV10-1 with TRBJ2-1; 9 bases line up with TRBD1. The V and J ends lost 6 bases and 2 bases, in that order; junction bases with no gene match: 5. Germline CDR1 reads WNHNN; CDR2 reads SYGVQD (reference sequence). This CDR3 contains 15 residues. In DNA form, the CDR3 reads TGCGCCAGCAGCCGGACAGGGGTCGCCTACAATGAGCAGTTCTTC. Translated: CASSRTGVAYNEQFF.

The J gene is TRBJ2-1, the V gene TRBV15; 8 bases fit TRBD2. V lost 6 bases and J lost 4; bases outside the gene matches: 5. Germline lookup yields CDR1 LNHNV and CDR2 YYDKDF (reference sequence). This CDR3 has 14 amino acids. Here the CDR3 DNA reads TGTGCCACCAGAACAGGCGGGGGGTACAATGAGCAGTTCTTC. Amino acid sequence: CATRTGGGYNEQFF.

V gene TRBV6-1 combines with J gene TRBJ2-2; D remains unclear. The CDR3 has 15 residues. Germline CDR1 is MNHNS and CDR2 is SASEGT. Trimming cost V 2 bases and J 8 bases, with 15 bases left between them. The CDR3 sequence is CASSERRTPKGELFF. For the CDR3, the DNA is TGTGCCAGCAGTGAACGAAGAACTCCTAAGGGGGAGCTGTTTTTT.

This clone occurred once. The rearrangement links TRBV6-1 to TRBJ1-2; D gene unclear. The CDR3 sequence is 12 residues long. Trimming removed 1 base at V and 8 bases at J, with 8 bases between. CDR1 MNHNS and CDR2 SASEGT come from the germline V gene. The CDR3 region has the DNA TGTGCCAGCAGTGAAGTTGTTGGCGGCTACACCTTC. Amino acids: CASSEVVGGYTF.

This clone was counted ten times or more. The chain uses TRBV6-5 and TRBJ1-1; D perhaps matches TRBD1 (6 bases). Looked up from germline, CDR1 is MNHEY and CDR2 is SVGAGI. The CDR3 is 14 residues long. V lost 4 bases, J lost 1 base, and 10 bases lay in between. CDR3 residues: CASSWDTENTEAFF. The CDR3 nucleotides read TGTGCCAGCAGTTGGGACACCGAGAACACTGAAGCTTTCTTT.

The J gene is TRBJ1-2, the V gene TRBV19; D call uncertain. The length of the CDR3 is 14 residues. V was shortened by 4 bases and J by 4 bases, with 13 bases between the two germline ends. CDR1 is LNHDA and CDR2 is SQIVND in the germline V gene (reference sequence). This chain's CDR3 is CASSRRQDLYGYTF. In nucleotides, the CDR3 is TGTGCCAGTAGTAGAAGACAAGATCTCTATGGCTACACCTTC. The full variable domain, its missing parts supplied by reference TRBV19 and TRBJ1-2, is DGGITQSPKYLFRKEGQNVTLSCEQNLNHDAMYWYRQDPGQGLRLIYYSQIVNDFQKGDIAEGYSVSREKKESFPLTVTSAQKNPTAFYLCASSRRQDLYGYTFGSGTRLTVV.